A single sample is the source of the 5 T cell receptor beta chains below, sequenced in a study of blood T cell repertoires in COVID-19. The table came from immunoSEQ multiplex PCR; TCRdb's copy has only in-frame clones and leaves some out. The repertoire holds about 210,000 clones, with 92% as singletons. Specimen: peripheral blood. The receptors shown here come from a man under 40 with acute or convalescent COVID-19.

J is TRBJ1-1 and V is TRBV3-1 (or the pseudogene TRBV3-2); no clear D. V lost 3 bases and J 2 bases, leaving 7 bases between the germline ends. The CDR3 has 13 amino acids. From germline, CDR1 is LGHDT and CDR2 YNNKEL (reference sequence). CDR3 bases: TGTGCCAGCAGCCAGACACCTAACACTGAAGCTTTCTTT. Protein: CASSQTPNTEAFF.

The rearrangement uses TRBV5-1 and TRBJ1-1, with D perhaps matching TRBD1 (5 bases). Germline V CDR1 and CDR2: SGHRS, YFSETQ. The CDR3 runs to 16 residues. Trimming stripped 4 bases from V and 1 base from J, with 17 bases between. CDR3 loop: CASSIGRGDPNTEAFF. CDR3 nucleotides: TGCGCCAGCAGCATCGGACGGGGGGACCCGAACACTGAAGCTTTCTTT.

This rearrangement joins TRBV30 to TRBJ1-4; D is undetermined. V lost 1 base and J 3 bases, leaving 3 bases between the germline ends. Germline V lookup: CDR1 GTSNPN, CDR2 SVGIG (reference sequence). The CDR3 consists of 12 residues. The CDR3 reads CAWSAANEKLFF. CDR3 DNA: TGTGCCTGGAGTGCGGCTAATGAAAAACTGTTTTTT.

The gene calls are TRBV19 and TRBJ2-1, with TRBD2 matching over 10 bases. CDR3 length: 15 residues. Trimming at V came to 3 bases and at J to 6 bases, leaving 5 bases not matched to a gene. The germline CDR1 and CDR2 sequences are LNHDA and SQIVND (reference sequence). CDR3 sequence reads: CASSIRASGGNEQFF. DNA for the CDR3: TGTGCCAGTAGTATCAGGGCTAGCGGGGGCAATGAGCAGTTCTTC.

V is TRBV27 and J is TRBJ2-5; the D is unclear. V was trimmed by 3 bases and J by 0 bases, leaving 5 bases between them. The CDR3 extends over 13 amino acids. Germline V gene data show CDR1 as MNHEY and CDR2 as SMNVEV (reference sequence). The CDR3 loop is CASSLAYQETQYF. CDR3 DNA sequence: TGTGCCAGCAGTTTGGCTTACCAAGAGACCCAGTACTTC.